A selection of T cell receptor beta chains follows, all from one sample in a study of shared clonotypes between healthy human individuals. Profiling relied on immunoSEQ multiplex PCR, and the TCRdb table lists in-frame clones only, not all of them. The table has about 2.4 million clones, over 85% seen once. The sample consisted of naive CD4+ T cells sorted from blood. These receptors were obtained from a man younger than 35 in good health. CDR3s include the opening cysteine and the closing phenylalanine or tryptophan. Each record gives: J gene, V gene, D gene, clone size, CDR3 DNA, CDR3 protein. D genes are given only for firm matches. Size tells how often a clone was seen (once, few, many) or the class of an expanded clone, and some rows leave it out.

>TRBJ2-5|TRBV7-2|TRBD2|.
TGTGCCAGCAGTATTCCGGGACTAGCGGGAGGCCTACAAGAGACCCAGTACTTC
CASSIPGLAGGLQETQYF
>TRBJ2-7|TRBV6-5|.|.
TGTGCCAGCCTTCGAGACTCTACCTCCTACGAGCAGTACTTC
CASLRDSTSYEQYF
>TRBJ2-3|TRBV6-5|.|once
TGTGCCAGCAGTTACGTAGGGTCGGTTAGCACAGATACGCAGTATTTT
CASSYVGSVSTDTQYF
>TRBJ2-3|TRBV28|.|.
TGTGCCAGCAGTTTTATTATTGGACGGAAAGACACAGATACGCAGTATTTT
CASSFIIGRKDTDTQYF
>TRBJ2-2|TRBV6-1|.|.
TGTGCCAGCCCAACGGGGGTATCGAACACCGGGGAGCTGTTTTTT
CASPTGVSNTGELFF
>TRBJ1-4|TRBV2|.|.
TGTGCCAGCAGGAGGACGGAAACTAATGAAAAACTGTTTTTT
CASRRTETNEKLFF
>TRBJ1-2|TRBV2|TRBD1|.
TGTGCCAGCAGTGAGCAGGGGGGCCGCTATGGCTACACCTTC
CASSEQGGRYGYTF
>TRBJ2-2|TRBV23-1|TRBD2|.
TGCGCCAGCAGTCAATCATGCGGGGGTACCGGGGAGCTGTTTTTT
CASSQSCGGTGELFF
>TRBJ2-3|TRBV19|.|.
TGTGCCAGTAGTTCCCCCCTTGGACAGACAGATACGCAGTATTTT
CASSSPLGQTDTQYF
>TRBJ1-2|TRBV7-2|.|.
TGTGCCAGCAGCTTAGGAGGGATCGGCTATGGCTACACCTTC
CASSLGGIGYGYTF
>TRBJ2-1|TRBV7-2|.|.
TGTGCCAGCAGCCGCAGACTAGGGTACAATGAGCAGTTCTTC
CASSRRLGYNEQFF
>TRBJ2-1|TRBV7-9|.|.
TGTGCCAGCAGCTTAGGCACAGGTAAAGGCCACAATGAGCAGTTCTTC
CASSLGTGKGHNEQFF
>TRBJ1-2|TRBV28|TRBD1|.
TGTGCCAGCAGTTCTCCCGGGACAGGTCACTATGGCTACACCTTC
CASSSPGTGHYGYTF